This T cell receptor beta chain was observed in a study of blood T cell repertoires in COVID-19 (dated by TCRdb to 2020 to 2022). General notes on the study: Samples covering the acute and convalescent phases of COVID-19 were provided by collaborators in the United States, Italy and Spain. Subjects who had been exposed to COVID-19, were actively infected with it, or had recovered from it provided the deeply sampled blood TCRbeta repertoires that made up the dataset. The material from the prospective study consisted of cDNA or gDNA derived from T cells, B-cell-depleted T cells, or PBMCs. Nearly every sample came with metadata listing a de-identified subject ID, COVID-19 status, age in years and sex. The repertoires were released in a freely available public database intended as a resource for research on the immune response to SARS-CoV-2. Where available, HLA class I and class II types were obtained from metadata supplied by the sample provider rather than from assay-based typing. Samples came from the ongoing ImmuneRACE study (first 160 participants) plus 1,254 subjects from 6 global collaborators. General conclusions and limits of the study: Clinical and demographic metadata were provided uncurated, with the amount varying by source and participant.

Collaborating institutions collected whole blood in K2EDTA tubes following their own protocols. For TCRbeta analysis, collaborator samples were shipped as frozen whole blood, as isolated PBMCs, or as DNA extracted from either sample type. The immunoSEQ Assay, a bias-controlled multiplex PCR, was used to amplify TCRbeta CDR3 regions from genomic DNA. Per the source publication's procedure: The number of nucleated cells in each sample was estimated by amplification of reference gene primers within the assay. To quantify the absolute abundance of each unique TCRbeta CDR3 rearrangement, sequence reads were collapsed and filtered. For each sample, productive Simpson clonality was calculated as the square root of Simpson's diversity index across productive rearrangements. TCRdb took over this immuneACCESS table, retaining in-frame rearrangements with V and J assigned. Such tables are incomplete; in checked studies, under half of the missing clones stem from an unresolved V gene, and the remainder is unexplained. V and J calls plus clone size are reproduced from that table; the DNA served to infer D and trimming. The sample has 85,000 to 120,000 clones on record, around four fifths of them singletons. The ten biggest clones cover about 9.3% of the sample.

From the cysteine up to the phenylalanine, the CDR3 has a length of 16 residues. Only CDR3 DNA remains: 48 bases, in frame from the first base. At the junction V is shortened by 2 bases and J by 3 bases, with 14 bases in between. The germline V gene supplies CDR1 KGHSH and CDR2 LQKENI. This clone was observed once. Its antigen has not been determined. Base qualities were left out, and no much larger clone turns up one base away. In this chain, TRBV18 is recombined with TRBJ2-1; TRBD1 could be the D gene, as 5 bases match. The clonotype comes from a man between 60 and 75 years old with active or convalescent COVID-19. Material: peripheral blood. The CDR3 region has the sequence CASSPVRTGVYNEQFF. The nucleotide sequence is TGTGCCAGCTCACCAGTAAGAACAGGTGTCTACAATGAGCAGTTCTTC.